A selection of T cell receptor beta chains follows, all from one sample in a study of PD-1 blockade in classical Hodgkin lymphoma. Clones were read by immunoSEQ multiplex PCR, and TCRdb kept only the in-frame ones, dropping some. The sample records approximately 65,000 clones, roughly 92% being singletons. The sample was peripheral blood mononuclear cells (PBMCs), taken before the fourth cycle of nivolumab. These receptors originate from a human donor with classical Hodgkin lymphoma. The conserved cysteine and the conserved F or W are not part of the CDR3 here. Each record gives: V gene, J gene, CDR3 protein.

TRBV4-1	TRBJ2-5	ASSQDPGAGETQY
TRBV7-6	TRBJ2-3	ASSLARGDTQY
TRBV6-1	TRBJ2-3	ASSTRMAADTQY
TRBV5-5	TRBJ1-5	ASSTTGTGGGVQPQH
TRBV5-1	TRBJ2-1	ASSRTSGGYNEQF
TRBV27	TRBJ2-4	ASRPLAGGPWQNIQY
TRBV28	TRBJ2-1	ASRGTDYNEQF
TRBV5-1	TRBJ2-1	ASSLGRTPGEQF
TRBV7-2	TRBJ2-5	ASSLAPGLVEETQY
TRBV5-1	TRBJ2-3	ASSLGDRPSTDTQY
TRBV27	TRBJ2-7	ASSLSPPYEQY
TRBV9	TRBJ2-3	ASSVGILIGGMAADTQY
TRBV11-3	TRBJ2-3	ASSPVGGTDTQY
TRBV7-6	TRBJ1-5	ASNPQGAKSGNQPQH
TRBV19	TRBJ2-7	ASSMGLADYEQY
TRBV7-2	TRBJ2-7	ASSLVLLAGEQY
TRBV15	TRBJ1-2	ATSRPRQGEGPDYGYT
TRBV6-1	TRBJ2-5	ASTIAGAETQY
TRBV4-1	TRBJ2-7	ASSQAAFSSYEQY
TRBV4-1	TRBJ1-2	ASSRPGTGGYGYT
TRBV27	TRBJ2-3	ASRWSREGWNTQY
TRBV29-1	TRBJ2-5	SVGPGTGTQETQY
TRBV28	TRBJ2-7	ASSAGSYEQY
TRBV20-1	TRBJ2-1	SARDYNEQF
TRBV10-3	TRBJ2-5	AMPAPGQGFEETQY
TRBV11-2	TRBJ2-1	ASSGLPSSYNEQF
TRBV2	TRBJ2-7	ASSEETSGTSYEQY
TRBV18	TRBJ2-7	ASSPRTGITDEQY
TRBV28	TRBJ2-7	ASARTSAREQY
TRBV5-1	TRBJ2-3	ASSPSGTDTQY
TRBV7-6	TRBJ2-2	ASSLQVGVTTGELF
TRBV6-1	TRBJ1-1	ASSEAQEGTTEAF
TRBV9	TRBJ1-6	ASSNGGIGTLH
TRBV7-6	TRBJ2-1	ASSSPWAGPRAGNEQF
TRBV15	TRBJ1-1	ATSRAGAWGEAF
TRBV28	TRBJ2-3	ASSLAVGTDTQY
TRBV6-1	TRBJ1-1	ASSLKGNTEAF
TRBV10-2	TRBJ2-5	ASSEAGTSGGAGLETQY